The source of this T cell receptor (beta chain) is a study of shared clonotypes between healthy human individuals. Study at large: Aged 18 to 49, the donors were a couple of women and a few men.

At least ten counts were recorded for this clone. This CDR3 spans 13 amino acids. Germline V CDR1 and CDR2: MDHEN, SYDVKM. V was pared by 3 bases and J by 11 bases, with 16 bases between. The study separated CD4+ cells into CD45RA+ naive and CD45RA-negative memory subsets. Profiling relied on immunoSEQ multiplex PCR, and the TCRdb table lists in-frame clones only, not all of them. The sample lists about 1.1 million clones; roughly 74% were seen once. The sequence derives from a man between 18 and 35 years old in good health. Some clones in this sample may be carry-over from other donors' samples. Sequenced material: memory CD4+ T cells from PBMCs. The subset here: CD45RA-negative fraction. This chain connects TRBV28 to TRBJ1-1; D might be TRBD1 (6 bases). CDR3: CASSFGGPPSAFF. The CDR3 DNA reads TGTGCCAGCAGTTTTGGGGGGCCCCCCTCGGCTTTCTTT.